A single sample gave rise to the 8 T cell receptor beta chains below, sequenced in a study of T cell changes during pregnancy in multiple sclerosis (dated 2019 in TCRdb). Receptors were amplified or captured by the immunoSEQ multiplex PCR assay. TCRdb provides this immuneACCESS table in a form limited to in-frame rearrangements. Some clones are lacking; in checked studies, under half of them reflect an unresolved V gene, and why the rest are absent is not known. This sample comprises around 34,000 clones, 85% to 90% of them detected only once. The ten most abundant clones make up about 4.3% of the sample. The sequencing here drew on CD8+ T cells from peripheral blood mononuclear cells, taken after pregnancy. The receptor set was obtained from a female donor with multiple sclerosis, enrolled in a pregnancy study.

The gene calls are TRBV10-3 and TRBJ1-1; 7 positions match TRBD1. Germline lookup yields CDR1 ENHRY and CDR2 SYGVKD. The CDR3 extends over 13 amino acids. With V trimmed by 5 bases and J by 6 bases, 6 bases remained unmatched. In DNA, the CDR3 is TGTGCCATCAGTTCGGACAGGACCGCTGAAGCTTTCTTT. This sequence encodes CAISSDRTAEAFF.

J is TRBJ2-7 and V is TRBV7-3; 8 bases map to TRBD1. The germline gives CDR1 SGHTA, CDR2 FQGTGA. CDR3 length equals 16 residues. The trim removed 0 bases at V and 2 bases at J, leaving 6 bases unmatched. CDR3 nucleotides: TGTGCCAGCAGCTTAACGAGTGAACAGGGGGCCTACGAGCAGTACTTC. It yields the protein CASSLTSEQGAYEQYF.

The sample holds a few counts of this clone. The rearrangement uses TRBV6-6 and TRBJ2-1, with TRBD1 matching over 8 bases. Germline CDR1 and CDR2: MNHNY and SVGAGI (reference sequence). V trimming: 7 bases; J trimming: 8 bases; junction bases outside the gene matches: 13. The CDR3 length is 15 residues. CDR3 region: CASTYPRGQADEQFF. CDR3 bases: TGTGCCAGCACCTACCCCAGGGGACAGGCTGATGAGCAGTTCTTC.

V gene TRBV7-9 combines with J gene TRBJ1-5, with a tentative D call TRBD1 (5 bases). The CDR3 length is 14 residues. Trimming cost V 5 bases and J 2 bases, with 10 bases left between them. Germline assignment: CDR1 SEHNR and CDR2 FQNEAQ (reference sequence). CDR3 DNA: TGTGCCAGCAGCCGATCGACAGGCAATCAGCCCCAGCATTTT. Its protein is CASSRSTGNQPQHF.

This chain connects TRBV6-4 to TRBJ2-1; 13 bases are a match to TRBD2. J was trimmed by 8 bases and V by 6 bases; bases with no gene match: 7. The germline V gene has CDR1 MRHNA and CDR2 SNTAGT. CDR3 length: 15 amino acids. The CDR3 loop is CASRITSGGAYEQFF. CDR3 coding DNA: TGTGCCAGCAGGATCACTAGCGGGGGGGCGTATGAGCAGTTCTTC.

The V and J genes are TRBV19 and TRBJ2-1, with D perhaps matching TRBD1 (5 bases). This CDR3 comprises 14 residues. V lost 10 bases to trimming and J lost 5 bases, with 18 bases between them. Per germline, CDR1 LNHDA and CDR2 SQIVND (reference sequence). In nucleotides, the CDR3 is TGTGCCATTTCCATGCCAGGGCCTAACAATGAGCAGTTCTTC. Translated: CAISMPGPNNEQFF.

DNA for the CDR3: TGTGCCAGCAGCTTCAACCCCTGGGACAGGGCAGAGGTGGATGGCAATCAGCCCCAGCATTTT. This translates into CASSFNPWDRAEVDGNQPQHF. V is TRBV7-8 and J is TRBJ1-5; 9 bases map to TRBD1. This CDR3 region has 21 residues. From germline, CDR1 is SGHVS and CDR2 FQNEAQ. Trimming took 3 bases from V and 2 from J; bases not matched to a gene: 20.

The CDR3 coding sequence is TGTGCCAGCAGCAACACTAGCGAGCAGTACTTC. Amino acid sequence: CASSNTSEQYF. The chain recombines TRBV5-4 with TRBJ2-7, with a tentative D call TRBD2 (5 bases). V shed 4 bases and J shed 6 bases, with 8 bases lying between them. The germline V gene encodes CDR1 SGHNT and CDR2 YYREEE (reference sequence). The CDR3 contains 11 residues.